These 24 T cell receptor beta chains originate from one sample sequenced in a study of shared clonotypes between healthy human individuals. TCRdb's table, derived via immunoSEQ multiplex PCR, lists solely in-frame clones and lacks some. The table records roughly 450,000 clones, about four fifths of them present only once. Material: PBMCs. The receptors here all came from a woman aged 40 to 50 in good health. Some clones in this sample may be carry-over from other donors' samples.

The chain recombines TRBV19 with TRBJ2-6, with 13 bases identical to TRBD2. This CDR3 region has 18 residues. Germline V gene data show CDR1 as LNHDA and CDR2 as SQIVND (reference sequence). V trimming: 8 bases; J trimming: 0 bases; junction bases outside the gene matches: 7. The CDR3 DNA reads TGTGCCAGTCACAGACTAGCGGGAGGATCCTCTGGGGCCAACGTCCTGACTTTC. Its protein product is CASHRLAGGSSGANVLTF.

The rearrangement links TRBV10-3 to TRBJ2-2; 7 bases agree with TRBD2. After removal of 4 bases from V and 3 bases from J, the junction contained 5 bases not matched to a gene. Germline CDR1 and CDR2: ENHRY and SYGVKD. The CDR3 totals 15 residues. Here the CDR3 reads CAISVSGSDTGELFF. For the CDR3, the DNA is TGTGCCATCAGTGTTAGCGGGTCGGACACCGGGGAGCTGTTTTTT.

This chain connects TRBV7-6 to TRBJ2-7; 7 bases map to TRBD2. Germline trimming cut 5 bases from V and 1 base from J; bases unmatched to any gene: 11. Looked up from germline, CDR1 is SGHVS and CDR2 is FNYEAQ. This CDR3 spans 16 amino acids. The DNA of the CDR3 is TGTGCCAGCAGCCCCCCTGGCGGGGAGGGATCCTACGAGCAGTACTTC. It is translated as CASSPPGGEGSYEQYF.

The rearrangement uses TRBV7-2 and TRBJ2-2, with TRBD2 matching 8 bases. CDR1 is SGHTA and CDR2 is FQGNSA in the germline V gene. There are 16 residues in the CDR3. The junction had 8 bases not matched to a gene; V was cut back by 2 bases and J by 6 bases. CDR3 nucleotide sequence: TGTGCCAGCAGCTTATGGGGCGGGGGGACCCCCGGGGAGCTGTTTTTT. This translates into CASSLWGGGTPGELFF.

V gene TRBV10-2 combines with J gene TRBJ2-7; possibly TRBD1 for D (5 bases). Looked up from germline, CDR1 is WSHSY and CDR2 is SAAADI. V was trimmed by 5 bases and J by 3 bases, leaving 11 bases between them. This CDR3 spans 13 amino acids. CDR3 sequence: CASSLAGNYEQYF. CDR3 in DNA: TGCGCCAGCAGTCTGGCAGGGAACTACGAGCAGTACTTC.

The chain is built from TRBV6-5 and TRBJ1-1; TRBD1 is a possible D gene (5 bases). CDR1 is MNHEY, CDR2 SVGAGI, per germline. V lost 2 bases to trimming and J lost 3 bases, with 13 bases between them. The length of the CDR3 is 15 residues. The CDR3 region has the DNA TGTGCCAGCAGTTACGGGGCGACGGTGCACACTGAAGCTTTCTTT. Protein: CASSYGATVHTEAFF.

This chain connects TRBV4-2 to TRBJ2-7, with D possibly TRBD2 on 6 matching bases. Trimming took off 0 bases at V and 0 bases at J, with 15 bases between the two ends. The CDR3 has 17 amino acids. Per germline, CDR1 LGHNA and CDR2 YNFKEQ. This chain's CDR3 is CASSQEGGGKNSYEQYF. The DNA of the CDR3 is TGTGCCAGCAGCCAAGAGGGCGGCGGGAAAAACTCCTACGAGCAGTACTTC.

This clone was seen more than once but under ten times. In nucleotides, the CDR3 is TGTGCCAGCAGCCCGGACAGCTATGGCTACACCTTC. This gives the protein CASSPDSYGYTF. This chain uses TRBV7-9 with TRBJ1-2; possibly TRBD1 for D (6 bases). The germline CDR1 and CDR2 sequences are SEHNR and FQNEAQ (reference sequence). The CDR3 has 12 amino acids. V lost 5 bases, J lost 4 bases, and 8 bases lay in between.

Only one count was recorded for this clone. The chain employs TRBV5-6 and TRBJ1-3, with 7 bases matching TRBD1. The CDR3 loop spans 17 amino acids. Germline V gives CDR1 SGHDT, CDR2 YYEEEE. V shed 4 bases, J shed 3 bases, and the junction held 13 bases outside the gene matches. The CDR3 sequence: CASSVGWGQRIGNTIYF. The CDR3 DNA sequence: TGTGCCAGCAGCGTGGGGTGGGGACAGCGGATTGGAAACACCATATATTTT.

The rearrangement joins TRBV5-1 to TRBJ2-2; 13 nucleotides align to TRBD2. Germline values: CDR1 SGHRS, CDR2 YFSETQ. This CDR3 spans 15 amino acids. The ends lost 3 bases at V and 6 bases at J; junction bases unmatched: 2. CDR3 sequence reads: CASSSGLAGAGELFF. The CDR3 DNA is TGCGCCAGCAGCTCAGGACTAGCGGGAGCCGGGGAGCTGTTTTTT.

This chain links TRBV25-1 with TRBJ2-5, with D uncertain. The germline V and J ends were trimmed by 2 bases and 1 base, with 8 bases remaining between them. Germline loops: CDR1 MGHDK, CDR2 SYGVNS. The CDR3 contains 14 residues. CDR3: CASSERLIQETQYF. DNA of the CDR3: TGTGCCAGCAGTGAAAGGTTAATCCAAGAGACCCAGTACTTC.

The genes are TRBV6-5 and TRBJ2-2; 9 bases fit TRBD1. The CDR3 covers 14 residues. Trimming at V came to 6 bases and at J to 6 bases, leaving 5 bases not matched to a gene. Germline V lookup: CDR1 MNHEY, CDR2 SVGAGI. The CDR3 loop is CASSGGTGPGELFF. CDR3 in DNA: TGTGCCAGCAGCGGGGGGACAGGGCCCGGGGAGCTGTTTTTT.

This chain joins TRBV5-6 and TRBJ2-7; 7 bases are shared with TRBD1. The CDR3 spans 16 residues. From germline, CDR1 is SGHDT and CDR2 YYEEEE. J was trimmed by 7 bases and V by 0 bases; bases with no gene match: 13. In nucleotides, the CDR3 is TGTGCCAGCAGCTTGGGTACAGGGGAAGGGGTATTGGAGCAGTACTTC. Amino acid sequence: CASSLGTGEGVLEQYF.

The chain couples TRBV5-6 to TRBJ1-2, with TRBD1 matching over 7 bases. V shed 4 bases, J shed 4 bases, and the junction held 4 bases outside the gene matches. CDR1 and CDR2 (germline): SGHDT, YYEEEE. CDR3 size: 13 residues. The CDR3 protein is CASSQGVAYGYTF. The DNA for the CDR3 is TGTGCCAGCAGCCAGGGGGTGGCCTATGGCTACACCTTC. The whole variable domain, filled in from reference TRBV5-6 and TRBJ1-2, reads DAGVTQSPTHLIKTRGQQVTLRCSPKSGHDTVSWYQQALGQGPQFIFQYYEEEERQRGNFPDRFSGHQFPNYSSELNVNALLLGDSALYLCASSQGVAYGYTFGSGTRLTVV.

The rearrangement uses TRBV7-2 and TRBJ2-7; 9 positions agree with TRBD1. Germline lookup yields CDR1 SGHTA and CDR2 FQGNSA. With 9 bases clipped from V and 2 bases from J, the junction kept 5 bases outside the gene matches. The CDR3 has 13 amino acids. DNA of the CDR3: TGTGCCAGTAGTCGGACAGGGGCCTACGAGCAGTACTTC. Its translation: CASSRTGAYEQYF. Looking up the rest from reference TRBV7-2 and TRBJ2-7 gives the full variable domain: GAGVSQSPSNKVTEKGKDVELRCDPISGHTALYWYRQSLGQGLEFLIYFQGNSAPDKSGLPSDRFSAERTGGSVSTLTIQRTQQEDSAVYLCASSRTGAYEQYFGPGTRLTVT.

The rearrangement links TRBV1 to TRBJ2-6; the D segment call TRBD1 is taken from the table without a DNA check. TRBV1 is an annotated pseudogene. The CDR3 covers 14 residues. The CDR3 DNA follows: TGCACCAGCAGACGACAAAGTCGGGCCAACGTCCTGACTTTC. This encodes CTSRRQSRANVLTF.

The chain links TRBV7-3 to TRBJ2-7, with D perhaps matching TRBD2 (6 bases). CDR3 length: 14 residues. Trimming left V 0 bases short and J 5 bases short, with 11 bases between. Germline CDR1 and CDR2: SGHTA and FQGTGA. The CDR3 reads CASSLTSGTHEQYF. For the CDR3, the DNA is TGTGCCAGCAGCTTAACTAGCGGTACCCACGAGCAGTACTTC.

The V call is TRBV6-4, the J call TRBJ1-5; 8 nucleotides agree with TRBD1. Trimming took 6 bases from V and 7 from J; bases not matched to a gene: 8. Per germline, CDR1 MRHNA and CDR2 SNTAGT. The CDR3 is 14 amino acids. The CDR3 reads CASSPETGVQPQHF. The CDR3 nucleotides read TGTGCCAGCAGCCCCGAGACAGGGGTACAGCCCCAGCATTTT.

The CDR3 DNA reads as TGTGCCAGCAGCCGGTTGGGGAGCTCCTACAATGAGCAGTTCTTC. Translating gives CASSRLGSSYNEQFF. The rearrangement uses TRBV7-3 and TRBJ2-1; the D gene is possibly TRBD2 (5 bases). Germline V gene data show CDR1 as SGHTA and CDR2 as FQGTGA. The germline V and J ends were trimmed by 5 bases and 0 bases, with 11 bases remaining between them. The CDR3 runs 15 residues.

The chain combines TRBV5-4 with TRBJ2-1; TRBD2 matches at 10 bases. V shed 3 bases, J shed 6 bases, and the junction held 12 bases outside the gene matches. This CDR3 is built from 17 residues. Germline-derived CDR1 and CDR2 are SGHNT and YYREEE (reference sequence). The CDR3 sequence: CASSSKAASGGSNEQFF. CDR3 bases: TGTGCCAGCAGCTCTAAGGCGGCTAGCGGGGGCTCCAATGAGCAGTTCTTC.

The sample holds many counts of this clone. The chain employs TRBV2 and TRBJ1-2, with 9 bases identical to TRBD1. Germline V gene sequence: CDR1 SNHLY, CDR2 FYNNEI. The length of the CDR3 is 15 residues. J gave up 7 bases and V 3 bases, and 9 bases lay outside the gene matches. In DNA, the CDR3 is TGTGCCAGCAGTGATGTGGGACAGGGAAGTGGTGGCTACACCTTC. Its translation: CASSDVGQGSGGYTF.

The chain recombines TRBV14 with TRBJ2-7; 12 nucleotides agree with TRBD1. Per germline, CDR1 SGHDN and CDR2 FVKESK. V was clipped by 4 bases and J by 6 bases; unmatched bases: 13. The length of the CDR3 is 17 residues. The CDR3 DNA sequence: TGTGCCAGCAGCCCGATGCAAATCCGGGACAGGGGGCGCGAGCAGTACTTC. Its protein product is CASSPMQIRDRGREQYF.

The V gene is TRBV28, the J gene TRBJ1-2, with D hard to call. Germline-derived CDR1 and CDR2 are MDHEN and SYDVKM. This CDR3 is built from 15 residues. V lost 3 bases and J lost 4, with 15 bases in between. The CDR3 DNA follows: TGTGCCAGCAGTTTTGGGCACGGTTTGGGCTATGGCTACACCTTC. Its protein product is CASSFGHGLGYGYTF.

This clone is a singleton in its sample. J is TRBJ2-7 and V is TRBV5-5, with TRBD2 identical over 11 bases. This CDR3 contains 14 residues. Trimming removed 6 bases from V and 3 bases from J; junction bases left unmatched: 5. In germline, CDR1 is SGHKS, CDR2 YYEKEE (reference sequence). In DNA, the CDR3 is TGTGCCAGCACGATGACTAGCGGGAACTACGAGCAGTACTTC. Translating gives CASTMTSGNYEQYF.